This T cell receptor beta chain comes out of a study of blood T cell repertoires in COVID-19. Whole-study context: Spain, Italy and the United States supplied samples that represented acute and convalescent COVID-19. T cells, B-cell-depleted T cells, or PBMCs provided the cDNA or gDNA that served as material.

Per the study methods: Cell counts per sample came from amplifying reference gene primers. The method was immunoSEQ multiplex PCR; TCRdb's version includes in-frame clones alone and lacks a portion of them. V and J calls and clone size are those listed in that table; D and trimming were worked out from the DNA. The sample lists under 250,000 clones; 86% were seen once. The source material was peripheral blood. This sequence was found in a woman in her sixties or seventies who had recovered from COVID-19.

CDR3 sequence (DNA): TGCAGTGCTAGAGACGTCGGGGAGCTGTTTTTT. As protein: CSARDVGELFF. The chain is built from TRBV20-1 and TRBJ2-2; D call uncertain. V lost 0 bases and J 7 bases, leaving 3 bases between the germline ends. Per germline, CDR1 DFQATT and CDR2 SNEGSKA (reference sequence). This CDR3 spans 11 amino acids.